Listed below are T cell receptor beta chains from one sample, sequenced in a study of vaccination and CD4 T cells after COVID-19. TCRdb used MiXCR to reprocess the PCR reads, holding one entry per CDR3 protein. The sample lists approximately 9,500 distinct CDR3 sequences; just under 45% were seen once. Antigen specificity for these receptors is unknown. Material: CD4+ T cells from blood, cultured in vitro. These receptors came from a human donor in good health. The CDR3 runs from the conserved cysteine through the conserved F or W. A D gene is named only where the DNA matches it firmly. Expanded clones get a size class; other rows say once, few or many, or leave the size out.

j_call clone_size d_call v_call cdr3_aa cdr3_nt
TRBJ1-2 medium-sized . TRBV6-2/TRBV6-3 CASRPHHTYNYGYTF TGTGCCAGCCGGCCTCATCATACTTACAACTATGGCTACACCTTC
TRBJ2-3 . TRBD2 TRBV5-4 CASSSRLAGGDTQYF TGTGCCAGCAGTTCCCGCCTAGCGGGAGGGGACACGCAGTATTTT
TRBJ1-5 few TRBD1 TRBV19 CASRDRGAINQPQHF TGTGCCAGTAGGGACAGGGGAGCAATCAATCAGCCCCAGCATTTT
TRBJ1-4 . . TRBV4-3 CASSQGGTNEKLFF TGCGCCAGCAGCCAAGGGGGGACTAATGAAAAACTGTTTTTT
TRBJ2-7 . . TRBV19 CASSTSGGRGNEQYF TGTGCCAGTAGTACCTCAGGCGGCCGAGGGAACGAGCAGTACTTC
TRBJ2-7 few TRBD2 TRBV20-1 CSARLAGTYEQYF TGCAGTGCTCGACTAGCGGGAACCTACGAGCAGTACTTC
TRBJ2-1 . . TRBV15 CATSRDRAEQFF TGTGCCACCAGCAGAGATCGGGCTGAGCAGTTCTTC
TRBJ1-5 . TRBD1 TRBV19 CASSIPQGDQPQHF TGTGCCAGTAGTATTCCGCAGGGGGATCAGCCCCAGCATTTT
TRBJ1-1 few . TRBV2 CASTPDSFGTEAFF TGTGCCAGCACCCCTGACAGCTTCGGCACTGAAGCTTTCTTT
TRBJ2-4 . . TRBV15 CATSSAGVKNIQYF TGTGCCACCAGCAGCGCAGGGGTAAAAAACATTCAGTACTTC
TRBJ1-5 . . TRBV4-2 CASSLNRFSNQPQHF TGTGCCAGCAGCCTGAACAGATTTAGCAATCAGCCCCAGCATTTT
TRBJ2-5 few . TRBV27 CASSPLGETQYF TGTGCCAGCAGTCCCCTGGGGGAGACCCAGTACTTC
TRBJ2-2 . . TRBV28 CASSPQSGELFF TGTGCCAGCAGTCCCCAAAGCGGGGAGCTGTTTTTT
TRBJ1-1 few TRBD1 TRBV7-9 CASSPTGARGITEAFF TGTGCCAGCAGCCCGACAGGGGCTCGGGGAATAACTGAAGCTTTCTTT
TRBJ1-5 few . TRBV7-9 CASSPGGYSNQPQHF TGTGCCAGCAGCCCAGGCGGATATAGCAATCAGCCCCAGCATTTT
TRBJ1-2 . TRBD1 TRBV30 CAWKNIGTGNYGYTF TGTGCCTGGAAAAACATCGGGACAGGGAACTATGGCTACACCTTC
TRBJ2-1 once . TRBV18 CASSPPPGGDEQFF TGTGCCAGCTCACCACCTCCCGGAGGGGATGAGCAGTTCTTC
TRBJ1-5 . . TRBV10-3 CAISESWGGNQPQHF TGTGCCATCAGTGAGTCCTGGGGAGGCAATCAGCCCCAGCATTTT
TRBJ2-7 . TRBD2 TRBV11-3 CASSRGGEQYF TGTGCCAGCAGCCGGGGGGGGGAGCAGTACTTC
TRBJ1-6 few . TRBV5-4 CASSTQGYNSPLHF TGTGCCAGCAGCACACAGGGTTATAATTCACCCCTCCACTTT
TRBJ2-7 . . TRBV7-2 CASSPIFRASLSYEQYF TGTGCCAGCAGCCCAATTTTTCGCGCGAGCCTCTCCTACGAGCAGTACTTC
TRBJ2-7 . . TRBV6-1 CASRLEPDGLYEQYF TGTGCCAGCAGACTCGAGCCGGACGGGCTCTACGAGCAGTACTTC
TRBJ2-5 . . TRBV19 CASSSLRGQETQYF TGTGCCAGTAGTAGTTTAAGGGGACAAGAGACCCAGTACTTC
TRBJ1-2 few TRBD1 TRBV6-2/TRBV6-3 CASQQTGTGGGYTF TGTGCCAGCCAGCAAACCGGGACAGGGGGTGGCTACACCTTC
TRBJ2-1 few . TRBV4-1 CASSRDSYNEQFF TGCGCCAGCAGTAGGGATTCCTACAATGAGCAGTTCTTC
TRBJ2-7 . TRBD2 TRBV30 CAWSGGRSGRSYEQYF TGTGCCTGGAGTGGCGGGCGGAGCGGGAGATCTTACGAGCAGTACTTC
TRBJ2-7 . . TRBV2 CASSEAVREVF TGTGCCAGCAGTGAAGCGGTACGAGAGGTCTTC
TRBJ1-1 . . TRBV10-1 CAPTPDGGNTEAFF TGCGCCCCGACCCCGGACGGTGGGAACACTGAAGCTTTCTTT
TRBJ2-2 . TRBD1 TRBV19 CASTLQGQGVTGELFF TGTGCCAGTACCCTACAGGGCCAGGGGGTTACCGGGGAGCTGTTTTTT
TRBJ2-5 . . TRBV11-2 CASSRAGQIQETQYF TGTGCCAGCAGCCGAGCCGGACAGATCCAAGAGACCCAGTACTTC
TRBJ1-2 few . TRBV5-4 CASSQTGPFGYTF TGTGCCAGCAGTCAGACAGGACCCTTCGGCTACACCTTC